This entry lists 9 T cell receptor beta chains sequenced from one sample in a study of blood T cell repertoires in COVID-19. Sequencing was performed with immunoSEQ multiplex PCR; in TCRdb, only in-frame clones are kept and a portion is missing. The sample yields 410,000 or so clones, around nine tenths seen once. The sample comprised peripheral blood. These receptors were taken from a woman in her forties with COVID-19, enrolled during active disease.

This chain uses TRBV28 with TRBJ1-2; 7 bases line up with TRBD1. Looked up from germline, CDR1 is MDHEN and CDR2 is SYDVKM. This CDR3 spans 14 amino acids. V lost 6 bases to trimming and J lost 5 bases; unmatched junction nucleotides: 9. Here the CDR3 reads CASRIAGQLYGYTF. CDR3 bases: TGTGCCAGCAGGATAGCGGGACAGCTTTATGGCTACACCTTC.

The rearrangement links TRBV11-2 to TRBJ2-7; D might be TRBD2 (6 bases). There are 12 residues in the CDR3. Looked up from germline, CDR1 is SGHAT and CDR2 is FQNNGV. V lost 5 bases and J 3 bases, leaving 8 bases between the germline ends. The CDR3 loop is CASSRDFYEQYF. The DNA of the CDR3 is TGTGCCAGCAGCCGGGACTTCTACGAGCAGTACTTC.

This chain joins TRBV14 and TRBJ1-1, with a tentative D call TRBD1 (5 bases). Trimming took 3 bases from V and 1 from J, leaving 15 bases between them. The length of the CDR3 is 16 residues. The germline V gene has CDR1 SGHDN and CDR2 FVKESK. The CDR3 coding sequence is TGTGCCAGCAGCCAGGGTCTAGGGGTGGGGAACACTGAAGCTTTCTTT. Its protein is CASSQGLGVGNTEAFF.

There are a few counts of this clone. The chain combines TRBV4-1 with TRBJ2-1; D possibly corresponds to TRBD1 (5 bases). V shed 1 base and J shed 8 bases, with 15 bases lying between them. CDR3 size: 15 residues. Looked up from germline, CDR1 is MGHRA and CDR2 is YSYEKL. The CDR3 loop reads CASSQAGPGGDEQFF. In DNA form, the CDR3 reads TGCGCCAGCAGCCAAGCAGGGCCGGGTGGGGATGAGCAGTTCTTC.

The table lists this clone with a count of one. The rearrangement uses TRBV6-4 and TRBJ1-1; no clear D gene. Between the trimmed V and J ends, which lost 2 bases and 6 bases, there was a span of 10 bases. CDR3 length: 13 residues. Germline V gene lookup returns CDR1 MRHNA and CDR2 SNTAGT. The CDR3 here is CASSDGERAEAFF. The DNA of the CDR3 is TGTGCCAGCAGTGACGGCGAGAGGGCTGAAGCTTTCTTT.

V gene TRBV30 combines with J gene TRBJ1-1; TRBD1 aligns across 12 bases. Germline V gives CDR1 GTSNPN, CDR2 SVGIG (reference sequence). With V trimmed by 5 bases and J by 4 bases, 2 bases remained unmatched. There are 13 residues in the CDR3. For the CDR3, the DNA is TGTGCCTGGGGGACAGGGGGCATCACTGAAGCTTTCTTT. Its protein product is CAWGTGGITEAFF.

The chain links TRBV11-2 to TRBJ2-3; 9 bases align to TRBD1. V was pared by 1 base and J by 2 bases, with 10 bases of the junction left unmatched. This CDR3 spans 18 amino acids. The germline V gene encodes CDR1 SGHAT and CDR2 FQNNGV. CDR3 region: CASSLVPGQGFSTDTQYF. The CDR3 DNA follows: TGTGCCAGCAGCTTAGTTCCTGGACAGGGGTTTTCCACAGATACGCAGTATTTT.

J is TRBJ1-1 and V is TRBV21-1; TRBD1 is the table's D call and was not checked against the DNA. TRBV21-1 is classified as a pseudogene. The CDR3 consists of 15 residues. The CDR3 DNA reads TGTGCCAGCAGCCCCCCGGGACACGCGAACACTGAAGCTTTCTTT. Translated: CASSPPGHANTEAFF.

J is TRBJ1-6 and V is TRBV6-5; a possible D gene is TRBD1 (5 bases). Germline V lookup: CDR1 MNHEY, CDR2 SVGAGI. V was trimmed by 0 bases and J by 7 bases, leaving 13 bases between them. CDR3 size: 16 residues. Here the CDR3 reads CASSYSGKGLNSPLHF. The CDR3 bases are TGTGCCAGCAGTTACTCGGGAAAGGGGCTAAATTCACCCCTCCACTTT.